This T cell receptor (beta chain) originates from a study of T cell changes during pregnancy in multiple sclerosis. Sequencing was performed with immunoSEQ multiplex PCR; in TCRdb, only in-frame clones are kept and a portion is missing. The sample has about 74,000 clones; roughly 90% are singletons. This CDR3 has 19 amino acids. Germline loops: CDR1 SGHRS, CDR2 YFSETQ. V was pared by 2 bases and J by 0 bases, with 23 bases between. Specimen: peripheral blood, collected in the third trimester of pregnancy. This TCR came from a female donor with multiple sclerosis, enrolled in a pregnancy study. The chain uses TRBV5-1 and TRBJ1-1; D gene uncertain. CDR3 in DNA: TGCGCCAGCAGCTTAGATGGAGGCAGATGGGCCCGCCTGAACACTGAAGCTTTCTTT. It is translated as CASSLDGGRWARLNTEAFF.